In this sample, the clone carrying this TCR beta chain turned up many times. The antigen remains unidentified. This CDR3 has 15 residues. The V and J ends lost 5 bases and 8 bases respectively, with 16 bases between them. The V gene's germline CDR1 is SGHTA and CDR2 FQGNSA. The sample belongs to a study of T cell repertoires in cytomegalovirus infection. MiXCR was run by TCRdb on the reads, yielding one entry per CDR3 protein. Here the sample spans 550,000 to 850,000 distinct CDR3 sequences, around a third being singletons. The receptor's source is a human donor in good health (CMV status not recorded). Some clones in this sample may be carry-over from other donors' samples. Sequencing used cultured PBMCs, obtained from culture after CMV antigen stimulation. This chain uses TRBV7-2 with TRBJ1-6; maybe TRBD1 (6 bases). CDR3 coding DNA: TGTGCCAGCAGCCCCTATCCCAGGACAGATTCACCCCTCCACTTT. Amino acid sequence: CASSPYPRTDSPLHF.